The rows below give T cell receptor beta chains drawn from one sample of a study of shared clonotypes between healthy human individuals. The data were produced by immunoSEQ multiplex PCR, yet TCRdb's version contains in-frame clones alone and is incomplete. The sample lists around 2.1 million clones; roughly 95% were seen once. The sample was naive CD4+ T cells sorted from blood. The source of these receptors is a young man in good health. Both conserved end residues are part of each CDR3. A D gene is named only where the DNA matches it firmly. Size tells how often a clone was seen (once, few, many) or the class of an expanded clone, and some rows leave it out.

j_call v_call d_call clone_size cdr3_aa cdr3_nt
TRBJ1-2 TRBV10-3 . . CAISESSLYGYTF TGTGCCATCAGTGAGTCGAGCTTATATGGCTACACCTTC
TRBJ2-7 TRBV28 . . CASSSIRAYEQYF TGTGCCAGCAGTTCCATAAGGGCCTACGAGCAGTACTTC
TRBJ2-3 TRBV5-6 TRBD1 once CASSPGTGNLPDTQYF TGTGCCAGCAGCCCGGGGACAGGGAATTTGCCAGATACGCAGTATTTT
TRBJ1-6 TRBV5-1 . . CASSYTSSYNSPLHF TGCGCCAGCAGCTACACGAGCTCCTATAATTCACCCCTCCACTTT
TRBJ2-7 TRBV30 . . CAWSETINGEQYF TGTGCCTGGAGCGAGACAATCAATGGCGAGCAGTACTTC
TRBJ2-2 TRBV11-2 TRBD2 . CASTPGGWAGTGELFF TGTGCCAGCACCCCCGGGGGGTGGGCGGGCACCGGGGAGCTGTTTTTT
TRBJ2-7 TRBV28 . . CASSSGTVEQYF TGTGCCAGCAGTTCGGGAACGGTCGAGCAGTACTTC
TRBJ2-4 TRBV6-5 TRBD1 . CASRRPDRGNIQYF TGTGCCAGCCGTAGACCTGACAGGGGTAACATTCAGTACTTC
TRBJ2-2 TRBV5-1 . . CASSYGQTNTGELFF TGCGCCAGCAGCTACGGACAGACGAACACCGGGGAGCTGTTTTTT
TRBJ2-2 TRBV11-2 . . CASSLVRDTGELFF TGTGCCAGCAGCTTAGTCAGGGATACCGGGGAGCTGTTTTTT
TRBJ2-1 TRBV15 . . CATSRARDSYNEQFF TGTGCCACCAGCAGAGCCCGGGACTCCTACAATGAGCAGTTCTTC
TRBJ1-1 TRBV5-1 . . CASSEGVSAFF TGCGCCAGCAGCGAGGGGGTCTCAGCTTTCTTT
TRBJ2-6 TRBV7-7 . . CASRLRDKSSGANVLTF TGTGCTAGCAGGCTCCGGGACAAGTCCTCTGGGGCCAACGTCCTGACTTTC
TRBJ2-1 TRBV9 TRBD2 . CASSPRLAGVSSYNEQFF TGTGCCAGCAGCCCTCGGCTAGCGGGGGTTTCCTCCTACAATGAGCAGTTCTTC
TRBJ2-7 TRBV5-1 . . CASRRDGYEQYF TGCGCCAGCAGACGGGACGGTTACGAGCAGTACTTC
TRBJ2-5 TRBV9 TRBD2 . CASSTGLSQETQYF TGTGCCAGCAGCACGGGACTATCTCAAGAGACCCAGTACTTC
TRBJ1-2 TRBV18 TRBD1 . CASSQGTGRGYGYTF TGTGCCAGCTCACAGGGGACAGGGCGAGGCTATGGCTACACCTTC
TRBJ2-1 TRBV2 . once CASRAGLGIDEQFF TGTGCCAGCAGGGCAGGCCTGGGTATCGATGAGCAGTTCTTC